One T cell receptor (beta chain) is described in this entry. What it binds is not known. This specimen comes from a study of STAT3 mutations in large granular lymphocyte leukemia. Turning to the study itself: Among longitudinally sequenced T-LGLL patients, roughly half had canonical activating STAT3 mutations detected. Over half of T-LGLL patients had one or more immunosuppressive regimens. Findings of the study overall: Clonal expansion was inferred from samples taken at other timepoints. Persisting codominant clonotypes may have hidden a small pathogenic clone. At least one immunodominant TCR beta clonotype appeared in every T-cell large granular lymphocyte leukemia patient.

The CDR3 consists of 16 residues. V trimming: 4 bases; J trimming: 1 base; junction bases outside the gene matches: 10. CDR1 is SGHRS and CDR2 is YFSETQ in the germline V gene. The table came from immunoSEQ multiplex PCR; TCRdb's copy has only in-frame clones and leaves some out. The table lists approximately 42,000 clones, about 81% of them singletons. The clonotype originates from a human donor with T large granular lymphocyte leukemia. Some clones in this sample may be carry-over from other donors' samples. The chain couples TRBV5-1 to TRBJ1-1; 7 bases are a match to TRBD1. Sample: PBMCs. The CDR3 nucleotides read TGCGCCAGCAGCGCTCAATGGGGACAGAGGAACACTGAAGCTTTCTTT. Protein sequence: CASSAQWGQRNTEAFF. Full variable domain (missing parts from reference TRBV5-1 and TRBJ1-1): KAGVTQTPRYLIKTRGQQVTLSCSPISGHRSVSWYQQTPGQGLQFLFEYFSETQRNKGNFPGRFSGRQFSNSRSEMNVSTLELGDSALYLCASSAQWGQRNTEAFFGQGTRLTVV.